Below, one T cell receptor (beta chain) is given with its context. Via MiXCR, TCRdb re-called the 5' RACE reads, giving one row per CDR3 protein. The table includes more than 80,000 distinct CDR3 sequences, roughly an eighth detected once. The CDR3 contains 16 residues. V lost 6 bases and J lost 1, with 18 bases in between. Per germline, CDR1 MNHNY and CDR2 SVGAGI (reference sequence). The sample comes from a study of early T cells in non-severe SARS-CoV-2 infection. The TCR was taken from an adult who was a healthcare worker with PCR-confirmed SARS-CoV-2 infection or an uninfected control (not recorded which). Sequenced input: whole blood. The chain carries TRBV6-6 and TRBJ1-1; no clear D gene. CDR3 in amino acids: CASRGRWDTKNTEAFF. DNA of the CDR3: TGTGCCAGCAGGGGTAGGTGGGATACGAAGAACACTGAAGCTTTCTTT.